This T cell receptor beta chain was captured by sequencing in a study of T cell changes during pregnancy in multiple sclerosis. Per the germline V gene, CDR1 is KGHSH and CDR2 is LQKENI. V gave up 1 base and J gave up 5 bases, with 8 bases separating them. The CDR3 extends over 14 amino acids. Libraries were prepared by immunoSEQ multiplex PCR; TCRdb keeps only in-frame clonotypes and omits some of them. The sample lists tens of thousands of clones; about nine tenths were seen once. The chain employs TRBV18 and TRBJ1-4, with D hard to call. The origin of this receptor is a female donor with multiple sclerosis, enrolled in a pregnancy study. Sequencing used peripheral blood, obtained in the third trimester of pregnancy. CDR3 protein: CASSPQGGNEKLFF. The DNA for the CDR3 is TGTGCCAGCTCACCACAGGGCGGGAATGAAAAACTGTTTTTT.